The 2 T cell receptor beta chains below come from one sample, sequenced in a study of blood T cell repertoires in COVID-19. The assay was immunoSEQ multiplex PCR, and TCRdb's table has in-frame clones only and misses some. There are 70,000 to 85,000 clones in the sample; around 80% occur only once, and 10% lies in the top ten. The sample consisted of peripheral blood. The receptors come from a man aged 60 to 69 with acute or convalescent COVID-19.

The chain links TRBV6-5 to TRBJ2-7; TRBD1 might be the D (5 bases). The germline V gene encodes CDR1 MNHEY and CDR2 SVGAGI. This CDR3 region has 13 residues. Between the trimmed V and J ends, which lost 7 bases and 0 bases, there was a span of 10 bases. CDR3 DNA: TGTGCCAGCAAGACAGCCTCCTCCTACGAGCAGTACTTC. Residues: CASKTASSYEQYF.

The chain has TRBV30 and TRBJ1-1; D ambiguous. This CDR3 has 13 amino acids. The V gene lost 4 bases and the J gene lost 1 base, with 10 bases spanning the gap. Germline V gives CDR1 GTSNPN, CDR2 SVGIG (reference sequence). CDR3 residues: CAWTLRGNTEAFF. The DNA of the CDR3 is TGTGCCTGGACCCTGCGGGGGAACACTGAAGCTTTCTTT.